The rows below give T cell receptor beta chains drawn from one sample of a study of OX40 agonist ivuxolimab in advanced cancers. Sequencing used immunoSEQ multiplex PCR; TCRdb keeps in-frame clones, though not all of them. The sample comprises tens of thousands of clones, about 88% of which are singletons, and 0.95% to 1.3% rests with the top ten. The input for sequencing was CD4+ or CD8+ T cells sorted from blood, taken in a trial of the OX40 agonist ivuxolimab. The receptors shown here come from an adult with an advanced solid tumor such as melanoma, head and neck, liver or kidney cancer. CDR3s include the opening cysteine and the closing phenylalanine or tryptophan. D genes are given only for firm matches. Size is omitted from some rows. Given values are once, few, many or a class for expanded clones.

CASSLGWPPLHF	TGTGCCAGCAGCTTAGGGTGGCCACCCCTCCACTTT	TRBV7-2	TRBJ1-6	NA	NA
CASGGLGYGYTF	TGTGCCAGCGGGGGGTTAGGGTATGGCTACACCTTC	TRBV6-5	TRBJ1-2	NA	NA
CAISDQTGQSTDTQYF	TGTGCCATCAGTGATCAGACAGGGCAAAGCACAGATACGCAGTATTTT	TRBV10-3	TRBJ2-3	NA	TRBD1
CASSLTGEYGYTF	TGCGCCAGCAGCTTGACAGGGGAGTATGGCTACACCTTC	TRBV5-1	TRBJ1-2	NA	TRBD1
CASSTSGGDGYTF	TGTGCCAGCTCTACCAGTGGGGGAGATGGCTACACCTTC	TRBV18	TRBJ1-2	few	NA
CASSLNSGINTGELFF	TGTGCCAGCAGCCTCAATAGCGGGATTAACACCGGGGAGCTGTTTTTT	TRBV7-8	TRBJ2-2	NA	TRBD2
CATRDSGTDTQYF	TGTGCCACCAGGGACAGCGGCACAGATACGCAGTATTTT	TRBV6-1	TRBJ2-3	NA	TRBD1
CASSLSGQGALTF	TGTGCCAGCAGCTTATCGGGACAGGGGGCGCTTACCTTC	TRBV7-6	TRBJ1-2	NA	TRBD1
CASSYRGQETQYF	TGTGCCAGCAGTTACCGGGGGCAAGAGACCCAGTACTTC	TRBV6-5	TRBJ2-5	NA	NA
CASSLAAEIGGYTF	TGCGCCAGCAGCTTGGCCGCGGAAATCGGTGGCTACACCTTC	TRBV5-1	TRBJ1-2	NA	NA
CASSLVGRETQYF	TGTGCCAGCAGCTTAGTGGGGCGGGAGACCCAGTACTTC	TRBV7-2	TRBJ2-5	once	NA
CASYRWGSNSQQDF	TGTGCCAGCTATAGATGGGGTTCTAACTCCCAGCAGGATTTT	TRBV28	TRBJ2-3	NA	NA
CASGSAGGETQYF	TGTGCTAGTGGTTCCGCGGGAGGAGAGACCCAGTACTTC	TRBV12-5	TRBJ2-5	NA	TRBD2
CTSGPLGQPPGGYTF	TGCACCAGCGGTCCCCTTGGACAGCCCCCGGGGGGCTACACCTTC	TRBV1	TRBJ1-2	NA	NA
CASRSQGGNTIYF	TGTGCCAGCAGATCACAGGGTGGAAACACCATATATTTT	TRBV28	TRBJ1-3	NA	NA
CARSPRGGWGRGSTEAFF	NA	TRBV7-5	TRBJ1-1	NA	NA
CASSQDSGGYMEYEQYF	TGCGCCAGCAGCCAAGATTCGGGGGGCTATATGGAATACGAGCAGTACTTC	TRBV4-1	TRBJ2-7	NA	NA